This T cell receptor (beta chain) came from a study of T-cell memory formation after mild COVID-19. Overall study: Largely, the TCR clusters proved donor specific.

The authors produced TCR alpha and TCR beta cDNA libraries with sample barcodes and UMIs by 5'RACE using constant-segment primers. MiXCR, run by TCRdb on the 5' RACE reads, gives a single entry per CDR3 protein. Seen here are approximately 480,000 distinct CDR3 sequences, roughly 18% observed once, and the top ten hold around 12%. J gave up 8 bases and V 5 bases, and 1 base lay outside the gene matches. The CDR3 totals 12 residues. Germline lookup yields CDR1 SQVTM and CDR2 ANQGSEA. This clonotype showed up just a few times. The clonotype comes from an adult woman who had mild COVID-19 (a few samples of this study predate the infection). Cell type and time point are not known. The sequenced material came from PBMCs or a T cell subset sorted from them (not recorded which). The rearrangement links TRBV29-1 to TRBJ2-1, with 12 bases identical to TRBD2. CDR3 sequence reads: CSVLAGGHEQFF. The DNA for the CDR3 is TGCAGCGTTCTAGCGGGAGGGCATGAGCAGTTCTTC.